This T cell receptor beta chain was sequenced in a study of human T cells and chemical hapten exposure. Background on the study: DPC (0.01%) was patch tested on the upper back and read at 6 days. TCR yield per sample varied, mainly due to pooled library volumes. General study findings and limits: Patch test score rose with PT1 expanded TCRs, significant at 8, 16, 32, not 4.

J gave up 5 bases and V 3 bases, and 6 bases lay outside the gene matches. The CDR3 loop spans 14 amino acids. CDR1 and CDR2 from the germline V gene are LGHDT and YNNKEL (reference sequence). As concerns this clonotype: What it binds is unknown.

The study used a library that attached unique molecular identifiers to individual cDNA molecules. One entry per CDR3 protein, called by TCRdb with MiXCR from the RACE reads. Of roughly 380,000 distinct CDR3 sequences in the sample, less than 6.5% are singletons; the top ten hold 2.6%. This sample's time point: pre-sensitization, week 0. The treatment: therapeutic diphenylcyclopropenone sensitization with weekly scalp DPC. This specimen was whole blood, taken in connection with sensitization to the hapten diphenylcyclopropenone (DPC). The chain carries TRBV3-1 and TRBJ2-7; TRBD1 agrees at 8 bases. The TCR comes from a woman aged 50 to 60 with alopecia areata. Some clones in this sample may be carry-over from other donors' samples. The CDR3 protein is CASSHGRGPDEQYF. The CDR3 coding sequence is TGTGCCAGCAGCCACGGCAGGGGGCCGGACGAGCAGTACTTC.